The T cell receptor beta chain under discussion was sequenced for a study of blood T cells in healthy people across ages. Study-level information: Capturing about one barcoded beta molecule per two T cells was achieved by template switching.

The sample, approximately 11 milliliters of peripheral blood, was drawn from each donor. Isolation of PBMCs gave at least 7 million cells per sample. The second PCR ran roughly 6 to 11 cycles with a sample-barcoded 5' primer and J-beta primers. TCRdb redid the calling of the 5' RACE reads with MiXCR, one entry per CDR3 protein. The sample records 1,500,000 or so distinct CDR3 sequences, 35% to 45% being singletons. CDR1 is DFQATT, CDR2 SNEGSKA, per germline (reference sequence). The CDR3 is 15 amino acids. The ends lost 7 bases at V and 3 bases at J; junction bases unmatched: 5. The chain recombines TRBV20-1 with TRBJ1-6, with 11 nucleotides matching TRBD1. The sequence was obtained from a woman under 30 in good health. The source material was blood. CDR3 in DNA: TGCAGTGAGAAGGGACAGGGGGGCTATAATTCACCCCTCCACTTT. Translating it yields CSEKGQGGYNSPLHF.